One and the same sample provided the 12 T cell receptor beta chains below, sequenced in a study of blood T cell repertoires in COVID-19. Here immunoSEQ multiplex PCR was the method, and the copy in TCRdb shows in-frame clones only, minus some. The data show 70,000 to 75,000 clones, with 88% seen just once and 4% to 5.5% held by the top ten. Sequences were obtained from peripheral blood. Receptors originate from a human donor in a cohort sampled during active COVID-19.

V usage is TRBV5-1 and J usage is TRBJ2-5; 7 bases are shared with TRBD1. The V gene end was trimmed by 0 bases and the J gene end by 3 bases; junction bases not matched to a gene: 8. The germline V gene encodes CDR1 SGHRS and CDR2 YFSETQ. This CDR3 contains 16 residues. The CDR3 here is CASSLGLQTGKETQYF. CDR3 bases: TGCGCCAGCAGCTTGGGATTACAGACAGGGAAAGAGACCCAGTACTTC.

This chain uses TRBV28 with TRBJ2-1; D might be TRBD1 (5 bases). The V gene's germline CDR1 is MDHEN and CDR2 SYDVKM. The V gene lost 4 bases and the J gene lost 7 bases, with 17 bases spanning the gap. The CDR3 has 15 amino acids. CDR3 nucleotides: TGTGCCAGCAGTTCTCCTGGCAGGGTGGCGAATGAGCAGTTCTTC. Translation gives CASSSPGRVANEQFF.

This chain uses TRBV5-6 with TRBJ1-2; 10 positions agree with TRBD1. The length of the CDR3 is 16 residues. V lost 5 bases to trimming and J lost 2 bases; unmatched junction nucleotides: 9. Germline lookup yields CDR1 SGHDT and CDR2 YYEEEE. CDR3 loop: CASRGQGVLINYGYTF. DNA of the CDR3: TGTGCCAGCAGAGGACAGGGGGTGTTGATCAACTATGGCTACACCTTC.

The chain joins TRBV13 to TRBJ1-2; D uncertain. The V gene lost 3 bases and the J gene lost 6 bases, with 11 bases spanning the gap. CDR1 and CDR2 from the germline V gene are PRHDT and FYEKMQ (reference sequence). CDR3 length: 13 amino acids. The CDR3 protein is CASSLGPANGYTF. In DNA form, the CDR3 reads TGTGCCAGCAGCTTGGGCCCGGCGAATGGCTACACCTTC. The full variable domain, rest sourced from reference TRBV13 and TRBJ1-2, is AAGVIQSPRHLIKEKRETATLKCYPIPRHDTVYWYQQGPGQDPQFLISFYEKMQSDKGSIPDRFSAQQFSDYHSELNMSSLELGDSALYFCASSLGPANGYTFGSGTRLTVV.

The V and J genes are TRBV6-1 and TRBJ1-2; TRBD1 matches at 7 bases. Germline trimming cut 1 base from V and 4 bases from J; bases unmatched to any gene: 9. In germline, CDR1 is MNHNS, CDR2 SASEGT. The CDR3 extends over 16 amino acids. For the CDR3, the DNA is TGTGCCAGCAGTGAAGTTCGTACCGACAGGGTCTATGGCTACACCTTC. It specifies CASSEVRTDRVYGYTF.

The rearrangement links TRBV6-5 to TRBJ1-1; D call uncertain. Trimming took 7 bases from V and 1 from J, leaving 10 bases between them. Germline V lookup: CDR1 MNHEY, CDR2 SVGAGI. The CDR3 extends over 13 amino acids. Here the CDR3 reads CASTPPGNTEAFF. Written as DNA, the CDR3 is TGTGCCAGCACCCCCCCCGGGAACACTGAAGCTTTCTTT.

CDR3 DNA sequence: TGTGCCAGCAGCTTACAGGGAACCTACGAGCAGTACTTC. As protein: CASSLQGTYEQYF. The V call is TRBV7-9, the J call TRBJ2-7, with D perhaps matching TRBD1 (5 bases). The CDR3 is 13 amino acids. The germline gives CDR1 SEHNR, CDR2 FQNEAQ (reference sequence). Deletions cut 2 bases from V and 2 bases from J, with 7 bases between. Complete variable domain (other parts from reference TRBV7-9 and TRBJ2-7): DTGVSQNPRHKITKRGQNVTFRCDPISEHNRLYWYRQTLGQGPEFLTYFQNEAQLEKSRLLSDRFSAERPKGSFSTLEIQRTEQGDSAMYLCASSLQGTYEQYFGPGTRLTVT.

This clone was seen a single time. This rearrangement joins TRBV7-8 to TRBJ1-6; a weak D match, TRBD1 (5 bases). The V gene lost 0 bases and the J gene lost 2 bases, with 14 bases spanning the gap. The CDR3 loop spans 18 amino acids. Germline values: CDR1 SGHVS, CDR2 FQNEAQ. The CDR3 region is CASSLAPSIGAYNSPLHF. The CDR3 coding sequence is TGTGCCAGCAGCTTAGCGCCGAGCATAGGGGCCTATAATTCACCCCTCCACTTT.

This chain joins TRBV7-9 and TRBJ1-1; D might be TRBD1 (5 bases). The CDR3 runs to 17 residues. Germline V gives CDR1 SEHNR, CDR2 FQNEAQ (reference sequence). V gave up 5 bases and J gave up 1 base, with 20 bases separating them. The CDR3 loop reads CASSTLGGAAWNTEAFF. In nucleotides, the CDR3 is TGTGCCAGCAGCACACTGGGGGGAGCCGCTTGGAACACTGAAGCTTTCTTT.

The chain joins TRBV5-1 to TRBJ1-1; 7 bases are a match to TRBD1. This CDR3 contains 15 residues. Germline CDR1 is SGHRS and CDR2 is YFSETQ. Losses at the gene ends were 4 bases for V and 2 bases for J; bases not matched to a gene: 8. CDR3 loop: CASSPTGTENTEAFF. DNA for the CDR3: TGCGCCAGCAGCCCCACCGGGACAGAAAACACTGAAGCTTTCTTT. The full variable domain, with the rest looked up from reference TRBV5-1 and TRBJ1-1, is KAGVTQTPRYLIKTRGQQVTLSCSPISGHRSVSWYQQTPGQGLQFLFEYFSETQRNKGNFPGRFSGRQFSNSRSEMNVSTLELGDSALYLCASSPTGTENTEAFFGQGTRLTVV.

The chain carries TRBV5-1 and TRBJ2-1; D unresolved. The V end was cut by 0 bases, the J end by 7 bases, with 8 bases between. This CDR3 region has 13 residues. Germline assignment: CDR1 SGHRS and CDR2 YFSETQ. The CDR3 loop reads CASSLVEANEQFF. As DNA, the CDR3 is TGCGCCAGCAGCTTGGTAGAGGCGAATGAGCAGTTCTTC.

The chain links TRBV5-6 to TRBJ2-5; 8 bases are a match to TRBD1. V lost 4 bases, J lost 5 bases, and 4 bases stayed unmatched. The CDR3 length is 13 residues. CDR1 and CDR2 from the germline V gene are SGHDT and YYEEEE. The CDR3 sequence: CASSPRGPETQYF. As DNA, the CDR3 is TGTGCCAGCAGCCCCAGGGGGCCCGAGACCCAGTACTTC.